This T cell receptor beta chain comes out of a study of shared clonotypes between healthy human individuals. Over several immunoSEQ plates, each subset's genomic DNA was distributed in even portions. TCRdb's table, derived via immunoSEQ multiplex PCR, lists solely in-frame clones and lacks some. The profile shows about 2.1 million clones, 80% to 95% of them singletons. CD45RO-negative cells were positively selected for CCR7, leaving out terminally differentiated effector memory CD45RA+ cells. Comments on this clone: Its specificity is unknown.

Deletions cut 3 bases from V and 1 base from J, with 22 bases between. Germline CDR1 is MGHRA and CDR2 is YSYEKL. The CDR3 is 19 residues long. Findings of the study overall: Sharing across four donors was highest in naive CD4 (roughly 5%) and lowest in memory CD8 (roughly 0.4%).

Sequenced material: naive CD8+ T cells from PBMCs. V gene TRBV4-1 combines with J gene TRBJ2-1; D is tentatively TRBD1 or TRBD2 (6 bases each). This TCR came from a man younger than 30 in good health. Some clones in this sample may be carry-over from other donors' samples. CDR3 sequence: CASSHPRGTPSISYNEQFF. The DNA for the CDR3 is TGCGCCAGCAGCCACCCTAGGGGGACTCCTTCTATTTCCTACAATGAGCAGTTCTTC.